This T cell receptor beta chain was sequenced during a study of Graves' ophthalmopathy and Graves' hyperthyroidism (dated by TCRdb to about 2018). About the investigation overall: Peripheral blood was collected at initial diagnosis, before any treatment. To explore V-J signatures distinguishing ophthalmopathy from hyperthyroidism, a discovery set of under 110 patients (fewer than 45 ophthalmopathy, over 55 stable hyperthyroidism) was enrolled. An independent validation cohort was composed of approximately 19 hyperthyroidism patients and 17 patients who later progressed from hyperthyroidism to ophthalmopathy. To tell Graves' ophthalmopathy apart from Graves' hyperthyroidism, and to predict which patients would progress to ophthalmopathy, the study relied on TCR beta repertoire signatures. In total, 135 blood samples were TCR-sequenced: fewer than 50 ophthalmopathy, under 85 hyperthyroidism and approximately 17 hyperthyroidism-to-ophthalmopathy patients. In about six hyperthyroidism patients, T-cell repertoires of thyroid tissue and blood were compared. Following sampling, methimazole starting at 30 mg daily was administered to hyperthyroidism patients, and high-dose intravenous methylprednisolone was administered to ophthalmopathy patients.

Ends trimmed: V by 4 bases, J by 3 bases; bases unmatched to a gene: 4. Based on the germline V gene, the CDR1 and CDR2 sequences are KGHDR and SFDVKD. CDR3 length: 15 amino acids, cysteine to phenylalanine. Only the CDR3 portion is preserved as DNA: 45 bases, with reading frame beginning at the first base. TCR beta CDR3 regions were amplified from RNA transcripts for repertoire sequencing. The first round of RT-PCR was done with HTBI primers and the Qiagen OneStep RT-PCR kit, and was followed by a second round of multiplex PCR, then size selection and purification. Libraries were sequenced paired-end with 100 bp reads on an Illumina HiSeq2000. On the authors' methods: SOAPnuke was used to process the reads, throwing out any read that had adapters, had uncalled bases, had a mean Phred below 15, or lacked an exact constant-primer or identifier match. COPE v1.2.5 was used to merge high-quality paired reads. Clonotypes were defined as unique nucleotide sequences and were aligned to IMGT TRB V, D and J references using MiTCR v1.1. Only V-J combinations with frequency above 0.0001 were analysed, covering over 98% of repertoires. For each V-J combination, a TCR clonal expansion and chaos score was defined as F50 clonal expansion divided by the chaos observed in the TCRdist matrix. Welch's t-statistics and random forest were used to reduce features to about a dozen V-J combinations, which were fed into a naive Bayes classifier. Thyroid-blood repertoire similarity was quantified with the Morisita-Horn index. The raw public reads went through TCRdb reprocessing: fastp at Q25, MiXCR clone calling, in-frame beta chains kept. CDR3 protein sequences are deduplicated, and each keeps its most common genes and DNA. The V and J calls were not made by the authors but by TCRdb's processing. This sample gives hundreds of thousands of distinct CDR3 sequences in total; around 42% of them show up just once. Around 47% of the sample is in the top ten clones.

Ophthalmopathy patients were characterized by moderately to severely active disease, a Clinical Activity Score of at least 3, a NOSPECS grade of at least 4, and a disease duration under 3 months. Patients were excluded if they had other autoimmune diseases, uncontrolled infections, pregnancy or lactation. Clinical symptoms, serum thyroxine, TRAb, thyroid ultrasound and orbital computed tomography formed the basis of the diagnosis. Ficoll-Paque density gradient centrifugation was used to isolate PBMCs from about 9 ml of fresh peripheral blood. Trizol reagent was used to extract the total RNA, and its quality was then checked on an Agilent 2100 Bioanalyzer. Summary of the overall study and its limitations: No statistical method was used to set the sample size in advance, and the investigators knew which group each participant was assigned to. In validation, the model predicted ophthalmopathy progression with less than 71% sensitivity and approximately 78% specificity; more than ten predicted patients were CT-confirmed with GO in a median of around 6 months. In cross-validation, the 13-signature model distinguished ophthalmopathy from stable hyperthyroidism with 85% to 90% sensitivity and 81.08% specificity, and in the test set the corresponding values were roughly 80% and 75%. Most expanded thyroid clonotypes with frequency above 0.001 were also detected in blood, suggesting blood repertoires may reflect the thyroid immune response.

This clonotype was observed a handful of times. The antigen it binds to is not known. Base qualities are not recorded, but no much larger clone differs from it by a single base. This chain is built from TRBV24-1 and TRBJ1-2; 10 bases in the junction line up with TRBD1. This receptor was identified in an adult man with Graves' ophthalmopathy. The source material was peripheral blood. The DNA sequence follows: TGTGCCACCAGTGACCCCGGGACAGGGGACTATGGCTACACCTTC. Its translation reads: CATSDPGTGDYGYTF.